This is a list of T cell receptor beta chains from one sample in a study of shared clonotypes between healthy human individuals. Profiling relied on immunoSEQ multiplex PCR, and the TCRdb table lists in-frame clones only, not all of them. The data hold 300,000 to 400,000 clones, with about nine tenths observed a single time. Sequencing was done on a sample of memory CD8+ T cells sorted from blood. These receptors were taken from a young man in good health. CDR3s include the opening cysteine and the closing phenylalanine or tryptophan. D genes are given only for firm matches.

v_call	j_call	d_call	cdr3_aa	cdr3_nt
TRBV2	TRBJ2-7	NA	CASSAADSYEQYF	TGTGCCAGCAGTGCGGCGGACTCCTACGAGCAGTACTTC
TRBV15	TRBJ1-2	TRBD1	CATSRGDSSLGYTF	TGTGCCACCAGCAGAGGGGACAGCTCCCTCGGCTACACCTTC
TRBV5-6	TRBJ2-7	NA	CASSLDFSYEQYF	TGTGCCAGCAGCTTGGACTTTAGTTACGAGCAGTACTTC
TRBV27	TRBJ1-2	NA	CATALSGVTNYGYTF	TGTGCCACCGCGTTGTCGGGAGTTACTAACTATGGCTACACCTTC
TRBV2	TRBJ1-1	NA	CASSWTPEAFF	TGTGCCAGCAGTTGGACACCTGAAGCTTTCTTT
TRBV27	TRBJ1-5	NA	CASSLRTSNQPQHF	TGTGCCAGCAGTTTAAGGACTTCGAATCAGCCCCAGCATTTT
TRBV5-1	TRBJ1-2	NA	CASSWGLGYTF	TGCGCCAGCAGCTGGGGTTTAGGCTACACCTTC
TRBV15	TRBJ2-7	NA	CATSRDTAFPGLEQYF	TGTGCCACCAGCAGAGATACGGCATTCCCGGGACTCGAGCAGTACTTC
TRBV5-8	TRBJ1-1	NA	CASSLAGFPEAFF	TGTGCCAGCAGCTTGGCCGGGTTTCCTGAAGCTTTCTTT
TRBV27	TRBJ2-7	NA	CASSIQGAYEQYF	TGTGCCAGCAGTATTCAGGGAGCCTACGAGCAGTACTTC
TRBV25-1	TRBJ1-4	NA	CASSELAGKLFF	TGTGCCAGCAGTGAATTGGCTGGGAAACTGTTTTTT
TRBV4-1	TRBJ2-7	TRBD1	CASSQSDQTGGYPYEQYF	TGCGCCAGCAGCCAAAGCGATCAGACAGGGGGCTACCCCTACGAGCAGTACTTC
TRBV5-6	TRBJ2-7	TRBD2	CASSLGLAGGLSYEQYF	TGTGCCAGCAGCTTGGGGCTAGCGGGGGGACTCTCCTACGAGCAGTACTTC
TRBV10-1	TRBJ2-1	NA	CARPSHRVLRNYNEQFF	TGCGCCAGGCCTTCACACAGGGTACTCCGTAACTACAATGAGCAGTTCTTC
TRBV19	TRBJ2-1	NA	CASSWGLLYNEQFF	TGTGCCAGTAGTTGGGGACTCCTTTACAATGAGCAGTTCTTC
TRBV28	TRBJ2-7	NA	CASSDIVDTGIHEQYF	TGTGCCAGCAGCGACATCGTGGACACAGGTATCCACGAGCAGTACTTC
TRBV28	TRBJ1-1	NA	CASSPGGERNTEAFF	TGTGCCAGCAGTCCTGGGGGAGAGCGGAACACTGAAGCTTTCTTT
TRBV10-1	TRBJ2-7	NA	CASSYDREDDEQYF	TGCGCCAGCAGTTATGACAGGGAGGACGACGAGCAGTACTTC